The text below deals with one T cell receptor beta chain. The repertoire was sequenced with immunoSEQ multiplex PCR; TCRdb's copy has only in-frame clones and lacks some. The table shows some 55,000 clones, with more than 85% occurring only once. The V and J ends lost 6 bases and 4 bases, in that order; junction bases with no gene match: 12. Germline V gives CDR1 MNHEY, CDR2 SVGAGI. The CDR3 loop spans 15 amino acids. This sample stems from a study of OX40 agonist ivuxolimab in advanced cancers. Sequencing was performed on CD4+ or CD8+ T cells sorted from blood, taken in a trial of the OX40 agonist ivuxolimab. This chain connects TRBV6-5 to TRBJ2-7; 7 nucleotides match TRBD1. This receptor was taken from an adult with an advanced solid tumor such as melanoma, head and neck, liver or kidney cancer. This CDR3 is CASRSTGAEFYEQYF. In nucleotides, the CDR3 is TGTGCCAGCAGGTCAACAGGGGCCGAATTTTACGAGCAGTACTTC.